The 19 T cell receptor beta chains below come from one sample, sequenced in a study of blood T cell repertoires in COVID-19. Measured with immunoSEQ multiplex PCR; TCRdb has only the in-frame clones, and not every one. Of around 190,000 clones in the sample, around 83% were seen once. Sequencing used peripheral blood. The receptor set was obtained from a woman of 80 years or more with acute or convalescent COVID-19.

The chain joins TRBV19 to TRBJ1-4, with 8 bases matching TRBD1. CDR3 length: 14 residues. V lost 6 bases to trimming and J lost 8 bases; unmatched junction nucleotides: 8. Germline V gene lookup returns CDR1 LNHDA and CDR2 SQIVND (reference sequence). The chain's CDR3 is CASSYRGYNEKLFF. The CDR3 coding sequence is TGTGCCAGTAGCTACAGGGGGTACAACGAAAAACTGTTTTTT.

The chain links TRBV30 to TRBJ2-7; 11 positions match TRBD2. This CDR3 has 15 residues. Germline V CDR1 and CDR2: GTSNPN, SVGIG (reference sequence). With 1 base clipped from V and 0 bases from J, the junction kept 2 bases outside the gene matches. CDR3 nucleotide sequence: TGTGCCTGGAGTGAAGGACTAGCGGGCTCCTACGAGCAGTACTTC. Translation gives CAWSEGLAGSYEQYF. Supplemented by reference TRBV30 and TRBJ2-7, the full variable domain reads SQTIHQWPATLVQPVGSPLSLECTVEGTSNPNLYWYRQAAGRGLQLLFYSVGIGQISSEVPQNLSASRPQDRQFILSSKKLLLSDSGFYLCAWSEGLAGSYEQYFGPGTRLTVT.

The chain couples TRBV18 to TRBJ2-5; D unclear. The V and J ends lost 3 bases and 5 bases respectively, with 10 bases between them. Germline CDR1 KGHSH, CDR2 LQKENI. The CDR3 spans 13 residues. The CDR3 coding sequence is TGTGCCAGCTCACCTATTCCCAGGGAGACCCAGTACTTC. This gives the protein CASSPIPRETQYF.

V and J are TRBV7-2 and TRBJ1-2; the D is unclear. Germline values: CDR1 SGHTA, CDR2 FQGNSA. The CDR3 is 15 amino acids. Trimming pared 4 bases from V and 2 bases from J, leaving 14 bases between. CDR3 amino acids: CASSSMTIPNYGYTF. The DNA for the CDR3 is TGTGCCAGCAGCTCGATGACTATACCAAACTATGGCTACACCTTC.

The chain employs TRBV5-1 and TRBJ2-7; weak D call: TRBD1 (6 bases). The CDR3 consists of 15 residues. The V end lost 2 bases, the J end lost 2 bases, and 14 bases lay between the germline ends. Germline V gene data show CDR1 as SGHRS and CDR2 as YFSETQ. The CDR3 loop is CASSLGTRVAYEQYF. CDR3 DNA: TGCGCCAGCAGCTTAGGGACACGGGTCGCCTACGAGCAGTACTTC.

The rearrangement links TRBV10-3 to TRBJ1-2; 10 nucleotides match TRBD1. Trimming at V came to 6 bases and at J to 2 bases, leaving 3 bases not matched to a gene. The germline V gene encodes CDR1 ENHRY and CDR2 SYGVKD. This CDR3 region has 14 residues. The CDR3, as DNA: TGTGCCATCAGGCCGGGACAGGGGAACTATGGCTACACCTTC. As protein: CAIRPGQGNYGYTF.

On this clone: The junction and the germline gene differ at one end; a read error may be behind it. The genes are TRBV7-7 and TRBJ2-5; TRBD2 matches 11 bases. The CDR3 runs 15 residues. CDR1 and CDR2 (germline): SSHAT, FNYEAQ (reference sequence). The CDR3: CASSFGTSGQETQYF. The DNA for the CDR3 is TGTGCTAGCAGCTTCGGGACTAGCGGTCAAGAGACCCAGTACTTC.

The CDR3 spells CASSSETDWDRRTEAFF. CDR3 DNA: TGTGCCAGCAGCTCTGAGACCGATTGGGACAGGAGAACTGAAGCTTTCTTT. V usage is TRBV7-9 and J usage is TRBJ1-1; 8 nucleotides agree with TRBD1. Germline CDR1 and CDR2: SEHNR and FQNEAQ (reference sequence). The CDR3 has 17 residues. Losses at the gene ends were 4 bases for V and 5 bases for J; bases not matched to a gene: 15.

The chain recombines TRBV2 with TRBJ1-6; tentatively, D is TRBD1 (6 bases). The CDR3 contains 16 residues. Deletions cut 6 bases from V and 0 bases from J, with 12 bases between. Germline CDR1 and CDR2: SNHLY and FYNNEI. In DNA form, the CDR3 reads TGTGCCAGCAGGGAAACAGGGAGCTCCTATAATTCACCCCTCCACTTT. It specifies CASRETGSSYNSPLHF.

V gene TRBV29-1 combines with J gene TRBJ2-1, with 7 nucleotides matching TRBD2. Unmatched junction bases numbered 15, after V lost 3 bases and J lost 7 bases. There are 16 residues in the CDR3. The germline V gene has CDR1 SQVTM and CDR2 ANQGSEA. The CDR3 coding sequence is TGCAGCGTTGAGGCTACTAGCGACAGTCTGGGAAATGAGCAGTTCTTC. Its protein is CSVEATSDSLGNEQFF.

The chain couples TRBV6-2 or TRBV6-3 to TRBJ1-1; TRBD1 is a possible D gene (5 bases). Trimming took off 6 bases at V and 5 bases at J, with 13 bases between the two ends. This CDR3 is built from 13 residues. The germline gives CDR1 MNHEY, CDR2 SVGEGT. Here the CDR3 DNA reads TGTGCCAGCAGCCTAAAAGGGGCTACTGAAGCTTTCTTT. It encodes CASSLKGATEAFF.

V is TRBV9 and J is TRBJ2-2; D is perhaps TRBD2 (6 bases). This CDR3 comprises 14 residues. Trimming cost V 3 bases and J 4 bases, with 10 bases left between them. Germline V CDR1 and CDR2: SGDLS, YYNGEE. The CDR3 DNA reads TGTGCCAGCAGCGATTTAGCGGTCACCGGGGAGCTGTTTTTT. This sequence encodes CASSDLAVTGELFF.

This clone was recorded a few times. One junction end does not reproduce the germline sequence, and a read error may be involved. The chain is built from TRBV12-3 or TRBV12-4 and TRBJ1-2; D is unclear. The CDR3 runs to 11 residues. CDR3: CASSLGRHYTF. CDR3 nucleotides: TGTGCCAGCAGCTTAGGGAGGCACTACACCTTC.

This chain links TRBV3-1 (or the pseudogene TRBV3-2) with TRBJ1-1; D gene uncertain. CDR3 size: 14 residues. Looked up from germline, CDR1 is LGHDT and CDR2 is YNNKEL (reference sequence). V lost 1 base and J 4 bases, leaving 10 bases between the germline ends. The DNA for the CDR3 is TGTGCCAGCAGCCAAGCCTTTAGTGGCACTGAAGCTTTCTTT. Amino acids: CASSQAFSGTEAFF.

CDR3 sequence reads: CASSHMGQGLGYTF. Written as DNA, the CDR3 is TGCGCCAGCAGCCACATGGGACAGGGGTTAGGCTACACCTTC. The J gene is TRBJ1-2, the V gene TRBV4-1; 10 positions agree with TRBD1. V lost 3 bases and J lost 8; bases outside the gene matches: 6. CDR1 is MGHRA, CDR2 YSYEKL, per germline. CDR3 size: 14 residues.

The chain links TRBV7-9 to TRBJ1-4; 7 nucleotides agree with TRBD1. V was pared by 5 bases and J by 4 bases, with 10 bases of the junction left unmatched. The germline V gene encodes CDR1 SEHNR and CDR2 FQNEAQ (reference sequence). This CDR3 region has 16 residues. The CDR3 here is CASSPQSGGNNEKLFF. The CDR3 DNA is TGTGCCAGCAGCCCCCAATCAGGGGGGAATAATGAAAAACTGTTTTTT.

The CDR3: CASSPRPGGETQYF. CDR3 coding DNA: TGTGCCAGCAGCCCGAGGCCGGGGGGAGAGACCCAGTACTTC. The J gene is TRBJ2-5, the V gene TRBV9, with TRBD2 matching 7 bases. This CDR3 has 14 amino acids. Germline V gene data show CDR1 as SGDLS and CDR2 as YYNGEE. V gave up 4 bases and J gave up 4 bases; unmatched junction bases: 7.

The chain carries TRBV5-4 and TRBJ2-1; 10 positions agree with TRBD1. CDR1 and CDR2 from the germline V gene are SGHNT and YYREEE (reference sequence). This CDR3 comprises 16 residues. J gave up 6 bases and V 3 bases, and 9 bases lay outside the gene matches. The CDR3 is CASSSRTRTGGNEQFF. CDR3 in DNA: TGTGCCAGCAGCTCTCGTACAAGGACAGGGGGCAATGAGCAGTTCTTC.

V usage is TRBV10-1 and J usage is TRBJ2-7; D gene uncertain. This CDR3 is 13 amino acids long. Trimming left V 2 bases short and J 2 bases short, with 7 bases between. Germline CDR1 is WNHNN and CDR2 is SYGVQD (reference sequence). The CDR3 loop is CASSENMAYEQYF. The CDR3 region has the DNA TGCGCCAGCAGTGAGAACATGGCCTACGAGCAGTACTTC.